A selection of T cell receptor beta chains follows, all from one sample in a study of blood T cell repertoires in COVID-19. TCRdb keeps only in-frame clones here, not all; method: immunoSEQ multiplex PCR. The sample records hundreds of thousands of clones, 80% to 90% being singletons. The sample taken for sequencing was PBMCs or T cells enriched from blood (not recorded which). These receptors all stem from a man aged 18 to 30 who had recovered from COVID-19. CDR3s include the opening cysteine and the closing phenylalanine or tryptophan. A D gene is named only where the DNA matches it firmly. The listing skips clone size in some rows; elsewhere it reads once, few, many or a size class.

once	NA	TRBJ2-2	TRBV5-1	CASSVKFGGQELFF	TGCGCCAGCAGCGTCAAATTCGGGGGGCAGGAGCTGTTTTTT
NA	NA	TRBJ1-5	TRBV18	CASSPAVNQPQHF	TGTGCCAGCTCACCTGCAGTAAATCAGCCCCAGCATTTT
NA	TRBD1	TRBJ1-1	TRBV10-3	CAISPGQGMNTEAFF	TGTGCCATCAGCCCGGGACAGGGGATGAACACTGAAGCTTTCTTT
NA	TRBD1	TRBJ1-6	TRBV2	CASRDRGENNSPLHF	TGTGCCAGCAGGGACAGGGGGGAAAATAATTCACCCCTCCACTTT
once	NA	TRBJ2-4	TRBV7-9	CASSFSTKNIQYF	TGTGCCAGCAGCTTTTCTACCAAAAACATTCAGTACTTC
NA	NA	TRBJ1-2	TRBV29-1	CSVPSEGYGYTF	TGCAGCGTTCCCTCGGAGGGATATGGCTACACCTTC
NA	TRBD1	TRBJ1-4	TRBV7-9	CASSSGGGGEKLFF	TGTGCCAGCAGCTCAGGGGGCGGAGGTGAAAAACTGTTTTTT
NA	NA	TRBJ1-4	TRBV29-1	CSVEEAGYVFF	TGCAGCGTTGAAGAGGCAGGGTACGTGTTTTTT
NA	TRBD2	TRBJ2-3	TRBV13	CASSLRSGGDTDTQYF	TGTGCCAGCAGCTTACGTAGCGGGGGAGACACAGATACGCAGTATTTT
few	TRBD1	TRBJ2-7	TRBV28	CASSFGTGAYEQYF	TGTGCCAGCAGTTTTGGGACAGGGGCCTACGAGCAGTACTTC
NA	NA	TRBJ2-3	TRBV19	CASSIDQAAGTDTQYF	TGTGCCAGTAGTATAGATCAGGCAGCGGGCACAGATACGCAGTATTTT
NA	TRBD1	TRBJ2-6	TRBV25-1	CASSALGQGSPGANVLTF	TGTGCCAGCAGTGCACTAGGACAGGGGTCCCCTGGGGCCAACGTCCTGACTTTC
NA	NA	TRBJ1-5	TRBV24-1	CATSDSQVVDQPQHF	TGTGCCACCAGTGATTCCCAGGTAGTTGATCAGCCCCAGCATTTT
NA	NA	TRBJ2-6	TRBV5-1	CASSLSVSGANVLTF	TGCGCCAGCAGCTTGTCTGTCTCTGGGGCCAACGTCCTGACTTTC
once	TRBD1	TRBJ2-2	TRBV2	CASSGDRSNTGELFF	TGTGCCAGCAGTGGGGACAGGTCGAACACCGGGGAGCTGTTTTTT
NA	NA	TRBJ1-1	TRBV19	CASIGRGSNTEAFF	TGTGCCAGTATCGGGAGGGGATCGAACACTGAAGCTTTCTTT
NA	NA	TRBJ1-5	TRBV29-1	CSVVGSLGEPQHF	TGCAGCGTTGTCGGCAGCCTGGGAGAGCCCCAGCATTTT
NA	TRBD2	TRBJ2-5	TRBV7-9	CASSLPASGGGGAQYF	TGTGCCAGCAGCTTACCGGCTAGCGGGGGCGGTGGGGCCCAGTACTTC
once	NA	TRBJ2-7	TRBV30	CAWQQGSYEQYF	TGTGCCTGGCAGCAGGGGTCGTACGAGCAGTACTTC
NA	TRBD2	TRBJ2-1	TRBV9	CASSGSGNSANEQFF	TGTGCCAGCAGCGGTAGCGGGAATTCTGCCAATGAGCAGTTCTTC
NA	NA	TRBJ1-5	TRBV18	CASSPVAGVGQPQHF	TGTGCCAGCTCACCAGTTGCGGGGGTAGGGCAGCCCCAGCATTTT
NA	NA	TRBJ2-2	TRBV5-5	CASSPNLSGSGELFF	TGTGCCAGCAGCCCCAATTTGTCGGGGTCCGGGGAGCTGTTTTTT
NA	TRBD1	TRBJ2-2	TRBV27	CASRITWTGYNTGELFF	TGTGCCAGCAGGATTACTTGGACAGGCTATAACACCGGGGAGCTGTTTTTT
NA	NA	TRBJ2-1	TRBV5-5	CASSRDFYNEQFF	TGTGCCAGCAGCCGGGACTTCTACAATGAGCAGTTCTTC
NA	TRBD1	TRBJ1-2	TRBV4-2	CASSPSLTGGFGGYTF	TGTGCCAGCAGCCCGTCCCTCACAGGGGGCTTTGGGGGCTACACCTTC
NA	TRBD1	TRBJ2-2	TRBV6-5	CASTPTGGDTGELFF	TGTGCCAGCACCCCGACAGGGGGCGACACCGGGGAGCTGTTTTTT
NA	NA	TRBJ1-2	TRBV7-2	CASSFFDSQNYGYTF	TGTGCCAGCAGCTTTTTCGACAGCCAAAACTATGGCTACACCTTC
NA	TRBD1	TRBJ2-2	TRBV5-1	CASSLGDRDTGELFF	TGCGCCAGCAGCTTGGGGGACAGAGACACCGGGGAGCTGTTTTTT
NA	NA	TRBJ2-1	TRBV4-2	CASSQRATYNNEQFF	TGTGCCAGCAGCCAGAGGGCTACATATAACAATGAGCAGTTCTTC
NA	NA	TRBJ1-2	TRBV5-1	CASSSDYGYTF	TGCGCCAGCAGCTCCGACTATGGCTACACCTTC
NA	TRBD1	TRBJ2-3	TRBV29-1	CSVGTGQSHTDTQYF	TGCAGCGTTGGGACAGGGCAATCACACACAGATACGCAGTATTTT
NA	NA	TRBJ2-4	TRBV6-5	CASSSGKTLAKNIQYF	TGTGCCAGCAGTTCCGGGAAGACCCTAGCCAAAAACATTCAGTACTTC
NA	NA	TRBJ1-4	TRBV18	CASSPSTGSNEKLFF	TGTGCCAGCTCACCAAGTACAGGGAGTAATGAAAAACTGTTTTTT
few	NA	TRBJ1-1	TRBV11-1	CASSLHQGVDTEAFF	TGTGCCAGCAGCCTCCACCAGGGTGTTGACACTGAAGCTTTCTTT
few	TRBD1	TRBJ1-5	TRBV28	CASNRGQVDNQPQHF	TGTGCCAGTAACAGGGGGCAGGTGGACAATCAGCCCCAGCATTTT
NA	TRBD1	TRBJ2-7	TRBV7-9	CASSYAGGSEQYF	TGTGCCAGCAGCTACGCAGGGGGCTCCGAGCAGTACTTC
NA	TRBD1	TRBJ2-2	TRBV5-1	CASSPGQGGTGELFF	TGCGCCAGCAGCCCCGGACAGGGGGGCACCGGGGAGCTGTTTTTT
once	TRBD1	TRBJ1-5	TRBV25-1	CASQGQGNQPQHF	TGTGCCAGCCAGGGACAGGGCAATCAGCCCCAGCATTTT
NA	NA	TRBJ2-5	TRBV7-2	CASSQVLEGGETQYF	TGTGCCAGCAGCCAAGTCTTGGAAGGGGGAGAGACCCAGTACTTC
NA	NA	TRBJ2-7	TRBV29-1	CSVGPTTASYEQYF	TGCAGCGTTGGCCCCACGACAGCCTCCTACGAGCAGTACTTC
NA	NA	TRBJ2-7	TRBV19	CASSTRTDLYEQYF	TGTGCCAGTAGTACACGGACAGACCTCTACGAGCAGTACTTC
few	TRBD1	TRBJ2-7	TRBV6-1	CASSEAQGVAYEQYF	TGTGCCAGCAGTGAAGCTCAGGGGGTGGCCTACGAGCAGTACTTC
NA	NA	TRBJ1-1	TRBV7-9	CASSPPGRMNTEAFF	TGTGCCAGCAGCCCCCCTGGGAGGATGAACACTGAAGCTTTCTTT
NA	TRBD1	TRBJ2-7	TRBV5-1	CASSLRLTGISYEQYF	TGCGCCAGCAGCTTGAGGTTGACAGGGATCTCCTACGAGCAGTACTTC
NA	TRBD1	TRBJ1-6	TRBV11-2	CASSFDRGLNSPLHF	TGTGCCAGCAGCTTTGACAGGGGCCTTAATTCACCCCTCCACTTT
NA	NA	TRBJ1-2	TRBV2	CASSESRLGPTRGGYGYTF	TGTGCCAGCAGTGAAAGTAGGCTGGGCCCTACCCGGGGGGGCTATGGCTACACCTTC
NA	NA	TRBJ1-2	TRBV18	CASSRQTGYGYTF	TGTGCCAGCTCCCGACAGACTGGCTATGGCTACACCTTC
NA	NA	TRBJ1-4	TRBV4-1	CASSQDFRPGNYEKLFF	TGCGCCAGCAGCCAAGATTTCAGGCCAGGGAATTACGAAAAACTGTTTTTT
once	NA	TRBJ2-3	TRBV11-3	CASSLVRSDTQYF	TGTGCCAGCAGCTTAGTCCGTTCGGATACGCAGTATTTT